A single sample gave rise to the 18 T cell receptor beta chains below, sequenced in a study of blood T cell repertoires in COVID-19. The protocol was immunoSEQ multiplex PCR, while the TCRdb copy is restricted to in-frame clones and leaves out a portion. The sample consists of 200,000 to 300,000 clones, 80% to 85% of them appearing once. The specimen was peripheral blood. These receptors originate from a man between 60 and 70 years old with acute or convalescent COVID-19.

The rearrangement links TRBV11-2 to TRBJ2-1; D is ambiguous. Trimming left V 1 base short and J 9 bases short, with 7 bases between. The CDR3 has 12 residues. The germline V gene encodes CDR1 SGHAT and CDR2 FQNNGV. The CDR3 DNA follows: TGTGCCAGCAGCTTAGTGTCCGGTGAGCAGTTCTTC. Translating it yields CASSLVSGEQFF. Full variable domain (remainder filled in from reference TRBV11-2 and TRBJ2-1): EAGVAQSPRYKIIEKRQSVAFWCNPISGHATLYWYQQILGQGPKLLIQFQNNGVVDDSQLPKDRFSAERLKGVDSTLKIQPAKLEDSAVYLCASSLVSGEQFFGPGTRLTVL.

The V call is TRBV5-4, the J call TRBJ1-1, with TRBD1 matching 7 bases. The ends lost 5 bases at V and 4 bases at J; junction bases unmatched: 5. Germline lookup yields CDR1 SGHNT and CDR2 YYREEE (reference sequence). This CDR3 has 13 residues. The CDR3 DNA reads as TGTGCCAGCAGGTTACAGGGGATCACTGAAGCTTTCTTT. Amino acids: CASRLQGITEAFF.

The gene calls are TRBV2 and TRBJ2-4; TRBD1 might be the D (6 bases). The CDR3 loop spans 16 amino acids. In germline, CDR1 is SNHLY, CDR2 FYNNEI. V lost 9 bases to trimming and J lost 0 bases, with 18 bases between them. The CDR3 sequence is CASRRVQGLAKNIQYF. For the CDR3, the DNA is TGTGCCAGTAGGCGGGTGCAGGGGCTAGCCAAAAACATTCAGTACTTC.

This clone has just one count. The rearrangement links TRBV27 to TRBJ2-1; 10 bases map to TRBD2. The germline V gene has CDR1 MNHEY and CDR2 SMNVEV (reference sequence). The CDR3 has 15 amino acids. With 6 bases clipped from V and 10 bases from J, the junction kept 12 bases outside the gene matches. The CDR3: CASSPPGLALREQFF. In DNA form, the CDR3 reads TGTGCCAGCAGCCCCCCGGGACTAGCGCTGAGGGAGCAGTTCTTC.

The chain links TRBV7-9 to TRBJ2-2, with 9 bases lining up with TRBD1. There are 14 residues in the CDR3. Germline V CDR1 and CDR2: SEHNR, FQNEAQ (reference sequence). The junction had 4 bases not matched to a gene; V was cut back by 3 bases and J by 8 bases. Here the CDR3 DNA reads TGTGCCAGCAGCTTCCGGGACAGGGTTGGGGAGCTGTTTTTT. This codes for CASSFRDRVGELFF.

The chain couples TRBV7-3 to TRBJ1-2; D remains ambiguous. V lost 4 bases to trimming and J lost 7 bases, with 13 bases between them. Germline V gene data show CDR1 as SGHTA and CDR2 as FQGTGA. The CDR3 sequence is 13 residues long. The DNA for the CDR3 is TGTGCCAGCAGCTCCTCACGGGATTCTGGCTACACCTTC. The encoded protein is CASSSSRDSGYTF. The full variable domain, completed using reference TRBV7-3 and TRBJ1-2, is GAGVSQTPSNKVTEKGKYVELRCDPISGHTALYWYRQSLGQGPEFLIYFQGTGAADDSGLPNDRFFAVRPEGSVSTLKIQRTERGDSAVYLCASSSSRDSGYTFGSGTRLTVV.

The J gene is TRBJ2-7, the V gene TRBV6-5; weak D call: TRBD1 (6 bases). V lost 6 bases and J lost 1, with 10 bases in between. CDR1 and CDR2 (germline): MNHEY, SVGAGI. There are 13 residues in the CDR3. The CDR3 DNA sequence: TGTGCCAGCAGAGACAGGACTTCCTACGAGCAGTACTTC. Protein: CASRDRTSYEQYF.

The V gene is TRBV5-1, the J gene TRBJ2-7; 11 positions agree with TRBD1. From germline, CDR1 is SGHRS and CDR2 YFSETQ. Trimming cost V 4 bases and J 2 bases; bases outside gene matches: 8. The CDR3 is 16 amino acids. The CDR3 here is CASSTDGTGGAYEQYF. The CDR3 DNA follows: TGCGCCAGCAGCACCGACGGGACAGGGGGGGCCTACGAGCAGTACTTC.

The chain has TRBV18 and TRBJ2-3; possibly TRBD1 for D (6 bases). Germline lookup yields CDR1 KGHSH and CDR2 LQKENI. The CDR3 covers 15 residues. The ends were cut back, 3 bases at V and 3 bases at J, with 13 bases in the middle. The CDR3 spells CASSPNRVKTDTQYF. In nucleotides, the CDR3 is TGTGCCAGCTCACCTAACAGGGTGAAGACAGATACGCAGTATTTT.

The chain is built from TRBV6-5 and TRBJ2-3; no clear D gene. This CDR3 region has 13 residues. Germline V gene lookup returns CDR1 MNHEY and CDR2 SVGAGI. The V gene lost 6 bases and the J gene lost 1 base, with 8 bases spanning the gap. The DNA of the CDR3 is TGTGCCAGCAGCCGTCCGGGCACAGATACGCAGTATTTT. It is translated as CASSRPGTDTQYF.

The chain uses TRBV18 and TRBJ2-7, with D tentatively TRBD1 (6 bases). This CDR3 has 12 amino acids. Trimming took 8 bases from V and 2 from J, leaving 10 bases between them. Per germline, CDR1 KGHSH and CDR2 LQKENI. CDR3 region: CASTGQTYEQYF. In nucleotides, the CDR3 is TGTGCCAGCACCGGACAGACCTACGAGCAGTACTTC.

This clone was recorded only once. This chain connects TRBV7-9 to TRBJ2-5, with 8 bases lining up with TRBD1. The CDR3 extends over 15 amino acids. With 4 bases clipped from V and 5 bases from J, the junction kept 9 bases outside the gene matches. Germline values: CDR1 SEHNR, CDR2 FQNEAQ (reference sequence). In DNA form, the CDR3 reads TGTGCCAGCAGCTCCGAAAGGACAGGGATGGAGACCCAGTACTTC. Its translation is CASSSERTGMETQYF.

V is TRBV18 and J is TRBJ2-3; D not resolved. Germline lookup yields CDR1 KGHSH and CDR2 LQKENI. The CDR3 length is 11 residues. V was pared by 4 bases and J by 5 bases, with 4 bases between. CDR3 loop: CASSLQDTQYF. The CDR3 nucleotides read TGTGCCAGCTCACTCCAAGATACGCAGTATTTT.

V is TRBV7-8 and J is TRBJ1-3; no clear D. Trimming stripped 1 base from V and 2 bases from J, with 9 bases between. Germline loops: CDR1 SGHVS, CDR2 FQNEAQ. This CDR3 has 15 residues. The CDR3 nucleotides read TGTGCCAGCAGCTTAGGGGCGTTGACTGGAAACACCATATATTTT. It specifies CASSLGALTGNTIYF. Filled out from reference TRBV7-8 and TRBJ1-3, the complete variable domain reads GAGVSQSPRYKVAKRGQDVALRCDPISGHVSLFWYQQALGQGPEFLTYFQNEAQLDKSGLPSDRFFAERPEGSVSTLKIQRTQQEDSAVYLCASSLGALTGNTIYFGEGSWLTVV.

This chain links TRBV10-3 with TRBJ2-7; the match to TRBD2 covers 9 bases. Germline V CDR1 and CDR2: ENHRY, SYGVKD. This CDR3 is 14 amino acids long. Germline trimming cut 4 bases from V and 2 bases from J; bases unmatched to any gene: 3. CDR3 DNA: TGTGCCATCAGTGGTAGCGGGAGCCCCTACGAGCAGTACTTC. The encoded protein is CAISGSGSPYEQYF.

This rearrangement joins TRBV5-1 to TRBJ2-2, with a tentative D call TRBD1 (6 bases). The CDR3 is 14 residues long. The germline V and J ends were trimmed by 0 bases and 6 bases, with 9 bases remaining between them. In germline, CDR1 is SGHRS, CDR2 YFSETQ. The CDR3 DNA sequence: TGCGCCAGCAGCTTGGAAGGGGGATCCGGGGAGCTGTTTTTT. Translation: CASSLEGGSGELFF.

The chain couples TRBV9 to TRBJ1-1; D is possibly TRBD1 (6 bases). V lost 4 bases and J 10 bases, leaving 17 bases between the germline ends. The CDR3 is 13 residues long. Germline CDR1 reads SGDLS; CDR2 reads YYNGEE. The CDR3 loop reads CASSPHQDSGAFF. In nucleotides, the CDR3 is TGTGCCAGCAGCCCCCACCAGGACAGTGGAGCTTTCTTT.

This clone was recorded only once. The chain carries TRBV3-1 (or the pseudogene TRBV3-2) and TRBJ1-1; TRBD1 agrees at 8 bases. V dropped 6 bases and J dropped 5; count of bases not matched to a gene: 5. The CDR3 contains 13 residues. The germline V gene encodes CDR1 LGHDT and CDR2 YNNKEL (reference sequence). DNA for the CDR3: TGTGCCAGCAGTACAGGGGGTTGGACTGAAGCTTTCTTT. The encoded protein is CASSTGGWTEAFF.